This T cell receptor beta chain was documented in a study of blood T cell repertoires in COVID-19. Study summary: In each case, the material was cDNA or gDNA derived from T cells, B-cell-depleted T cells, or PBMCs.

The protocol was immunoSEQ multiplex PCR, while the TCRdb copy is restricted to in-frame clones and leaves out a portion. The sample has over 150,000 clones; more than 75% are singletons. Deletions cut 2 bases from V and 4 bases from J, with 15 bases between. The germline gives CDR1 GTSNPN, CDR2 SVGIG (reference sequence). The CDR3 length is 14 residues. This chain uses TRBV30 with TRBJ2-7, with D perhaps TRBD2 (6 bases). The clonotype comes from a woman aged 45 to 65 who had recovered from COVID-19. The sequencing sample was made of PBMCs or T cells enriched from blood (not recorded which). The CDR3 coding sequence is TGTGCCTGGAGTCCGACCGGGACTGAATACGAGCAGTACTTC. Its protein is CAWSPTGTEYEQYF.